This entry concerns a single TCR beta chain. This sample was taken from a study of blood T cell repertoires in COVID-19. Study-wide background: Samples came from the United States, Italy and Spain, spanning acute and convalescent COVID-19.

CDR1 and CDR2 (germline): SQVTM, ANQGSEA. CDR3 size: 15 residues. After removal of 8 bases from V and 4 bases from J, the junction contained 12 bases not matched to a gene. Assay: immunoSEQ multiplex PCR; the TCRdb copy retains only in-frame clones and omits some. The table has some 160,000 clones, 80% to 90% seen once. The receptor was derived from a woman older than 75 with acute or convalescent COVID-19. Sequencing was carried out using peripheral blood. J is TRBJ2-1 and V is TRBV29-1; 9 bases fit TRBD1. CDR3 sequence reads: CSSRGAGQGYNEQFF. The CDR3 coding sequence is TGCAGCTCCCGGGGGGCGGGACAGGGTTACAATGAGCAGTTCTTC.